This T cell receptor beta chain comes out of a study of T cell responses to AZD1222 COVID-19 vaccine. Study-wide results and caveats: Of spike-specific TCRs, nearly half reportedly target regions left unmutated in variants. Seropositive at baseline were only a handful of AZD1222 recipients. There were repertoire samples only from the period after the peak T cell response. The donor group comprised mostly white British people and more females; the analysis possibly underestimated clonal diversity.

This clone was detected once. Its cognate antigen is unknown. The method was immunoSEQ multiplex PCR; TCRdb's version includes in-frame clones alone and lacks a portion of them. This table holds 100,000 to 120,000 clones, 88% found once. Germline V CDR1 and CDR2: SQVTM, ANQGSEA. J gave up 5 bases and V 6 bases, and 12 bases lay outside the gene matches. The CDR3 has 14 amino acids. The chain is built from TRBV29-1 and TRBJ1-1; 7 nucleotides match TRBD1. Sequenced material: peripheral blood, taken on day 0 of AZD1222 vaccination. This clonotype originated in an adult in good health. This CDR3 reads CSVGAKGAGTEAFF. The CDR3 DNA reads as TGCAGCGTCGGAGCGAAGGGGGCGGGTACTGAAGCTTTCTTT.